This TCR beta chain was recorded in a study of CD8+CD57+ T cells in acquired aplastic anemia. Overall study context: DNA per sorted CD4+ or CD8+ sample ranged roughly 0.19 to 27.4 ug, averaging 3.2 ug.

Germline assignment: CDR1 ENHRY and CDR2 SYGVKD. V was cut by 10 bases and J by 0 bases, with 22 bases left in between. The CDR3 has 17 amino acids. This clonotype was recorded many times. Antigen unknown. The TCR beta profiling, which covered VDJ combination and CDR3 sequence, was carried out using genomic DNA as the template. In TCRdb, the reads were re-called with MiXCR into one record per CDR3 protein. The table has fewer than 250,000 distinct CDR3 sequences, 47% seen once. Study-wide results and limits: Patient and control CD8+ Simpson's diversity was not significantly different. There were some 30 CD8+ CDR3 sequences that occurred in both patients and controls.

Selection for sequencing was limited to patients who had shown CD8+CD57+ cell expansion by flow cytometry. Untreated patients provided the blood samples, with no therapy given before sampling. The rearrangement joins TRBV10-3 to TRBJ1-5; a weak D match, TRBD1 (5 bases). Material: sorted CD4+, CD8+, or CD8+CD57+ T cells (not recorded which) from PBMCs. The TCR sequence derives from a human donor with aplastic anemia. The CDR3 sequence is CATGDEGTPYSNQPQHF. DNA for the CDR3: TGTGCCACGGGAGACGAGGGGACCCCATATAGCAATCAGCCCCAGCATTTT.